This TCR beta chain is drawn from a study of cytomegalovirus exposure and HLA in healthy donors. Study outcomes and limitations: It has been reported that TCR beta sequences accurately predicted the HLA-A and HLA-B alleles of most subjects.

Primers for the PCR totalled 60 Vbeta and 13 Jbeta. Sequencing used immunoSEQ multiplex PCR; TCRdb keeps in-frame clones, though not all of them. The sample lists more than 50,000 clones; approximately 83% were seen once. This clone was seen once. Its antigen is not identified. Germline V gene sequence: CDR1 MRHNA, CDR2 SNTAGT. The CDR3 loop spans 14 amino acids. V gave up 5 bases and J gave up 7 bases; unmatched junction bases: 8. The J gene is TRBJ2-1, the V gene TRBV6-4, with TRBD2 identical over 7 bases. This clonotype was sampled from a female donor in good health and CMV-seronegative. Material for sequencing was PBMCs. CDR3 region: CASSPAGLSNEQFF. The CDR3 DNA is TGTGCCAGCAGTCCAGCGGGGCTTTCAAATGAGCAGTTCTTC.